This TCR beta chain was recovered during a study of cytomegalovirus exposure and HLA in healthy donors. The J segment lost 3 bases and the V segment lost 5 bases, leaving 7 bases of the junction unmatched. Per germline, CDR1 SGHTA and CDR2 FQGNSA. This CDR3 has 15 residues. Study-level points and caveats: Fewer N-insertions than the 666-donor mean were reportedly shown by an Asian-associated ancestry cluster in a later analysis.

With regard to this clone: As yet, its antigen is unknown.

Both 60 Vbeta primers and 13 Jbeta primers went into the PCR. This table comes from immunoSEQ multiplex PCR, and its TCRdb copy is limited to in-frame clones, with some not included. The sample has roughly 120,000 clones; 65% to 80% are singletons. The chain joins TRBV7-2 to TRBJ2-7, with TRBD1 matching 10 bases. The source of this sequence is a woman aged 60-70 years in good health and CMV-seropositive. Specimen: PBMCs. The CDR3 nucleotides read TGTGCCAGCAGCCCCGACAGGGGGCGCATCTACGAGCAGTACTTC. Its protein is CASSPDRGRIYEQYF.